These 20 T cell receptor beta chains originate from one sample sequenced in a study of blood T cell repertoires in COVID-19. Repertoires were generated with immunoSEQ multiplex PCR, while TCRdb's copy carries only in-frame clones and drops some. This sample has about 270,000 clones; about nine tenths occur once, and the top ten carry about 8.8%. The source material was peripheral blood. These receptors originate from a man between 35 and 55 years old with active or convalescent COVID-19.

V gene TRBV19 combines with J gene TRBJ2-1; maybe TRBD2 (6 bases). This CDR3 spans 13 amino acids. V lost 6 bases, J lost 6 bases, and 12 bases lay in between. Germline V CDR1 and CDR2: LNHDA, SQIVND (reference sequence). CDR3 DNA sequence: TGTGCCAGTAGCGGGAGATCCGGCAATGAGCAGTTCTTC. Residues: CASSGRSGNEQFF.

V and J are TRBV12-3 or TRBV12-4 and TRBJ1-1; no firm D call. The ends were cut back, 3 bases at V and 6 bases at J, with 11 bases in the middle. The CDR3 spans 13 residues. The CDR3 sequence is CASSFRGPAEAFF. CDR3 DNA sequence: TGTGCCAGCAGTTTTAGAGGGCCGGCTGAAGCTTTCTTT.

The chain couples TRBV6-5 to TRBJ2-1; 14 bases are shared with TRBD2. CDR3 size: 15 residues. Germline assignment: CDR1 MNHEY and CDR2 SVGAGI. The trim removed 7 bases at V and 7 bases at J, leaving 6 bases unmatched. The CDR3 DNA follows: TGTGCCAGCAATCGGTGGACTAGCGGGAGGAATGAGCAGTTCTTC. It translates to CASNRWTSGRNEQFF.

This sequence joins TRBV19 and TRBJ2-7; TRBD1 might be the D (5 bases). There are 13 residues in the CDR3. Germline V gene lookup returns CDR1 LNHDA and CDR2 SQIVND (reference sequence). Trimming removed 3 bases from V and 0 bases from J, with 6 bases in between. The CDR3 is CASSMTVSYEQYF. For the CDR3, the DNA is TGTGCCAGTAGTATGACAGTCTCCTACGAGCAGTACTTC.

With regard to this clone: Different DNA sequences within this sample yield the same CDR3. The chain couples TRBV24-1 to TRBJ2-7, with 8 bases fitting TRBD1. The junction had 6 bases not matched to a gene; V was cut back by 4 bases and J by 2 bases. This CDR3 comprises 15 residues. Per germline, CDR1 KGHDR and CDR2 SFDVKD. The CDR3 sequence: CATSDPGQGTYEQYF. The CDR3 nucleotides read TGTGCCACCAGTGACCCCGGACAGGGAACCTACGAGCAGTACTTC.

This clone appeared a few times. V usage is TRBV10-2 and J usage is TRBJ2-1, with D perhaps matching TRBD2 (6 bases). The CDR3 is 15 amino acids. The V end was cut by 6 bases, the J end by 4 bases, with 16 bases between. CDR1 and CDR2 (germline): WSHSY, SAAADI. The CDR3 spells CASRTAGTGYNEQFF. The CDR3 bases are TGCGCCAGCAGGACCGCCGGGACTGGTTACAATGAGCAGTTCTTC.

The chain couples TRBV7-9 to TRBJ1-3; D possibly corresponds to TRBD1 (5 bases). Trimming stripped 1 base from V and 0 bases from J, with 13 bases between. The CDR3 runs 17 residues. Germline CDR1 reads SEHNR; CDR2 reads FQNEAQ (reference sequence). CDR3 loop: CASSLVGGGSSGNTIYF. The CDR3 DNA reads as TGTGCCAGCAGCTTAGTCGGCGGGGGGAGCTCTGGAAACACCATATATTTT.

The rearrangement uses TRBV7-2 and TRBJ1-3; 9 nucleotides match TRBD1. V was clipped by 8 bases and J by 4 bases; unmatched bases: 3. There are 13 residues in the CDR3. The germline CDR1 and CDR2 sequences are SGHTA and FQGNSA. The CDR3 sequence: CASRGQGGNTIYF. In nucleotides, the CDR3 is TGTGCCAGCCGCGGACAGGGGGGAAACACCATATATTTT.

This sequence joins TRBV7-9 and TRBJ1-5, with D perhaps TRBD1 (6 bases). V dropped 1 base and J dropped 4 bases, with 11 bases sitting between them. CDR3 length: 15 residues. Germline lookup yields CDR1 SEHNR and CDR2 FQNEAQ (reference sequence). CDR3 bases: TGTGCCAGCAGCTTAGGGACAGCCTTAAATCAGCCCCAGCATTTT. Translating gives CASSLGTALNQPQHF.

V is TRBV7-9 and J is TRBJ1-2, with D possibly being TRBD1 (6 bases). There are 15 residues in the CDR3. V shed 1 base and J shed 5 bases, with 14 bases lying between them. Germline V CDR1 and CDR2: SEHNR, FQNEAQ (reference sequence). The CDR3 coding sequence is TGTGCCAGCAGCTTAGGGCAGGGGCCGGGGTATGGCTACACCTTC. Amino acids: CASSLGQGPGYGYTF.

This chain connects TRBV5-6 to TRBJ1-1; 8 nucleotides agree with TRBD1. In germline, CDR1 is SGHDT, CDR2 YYEEEE. With 3 bases clipped from V and 5 bases from J, the junction kept 15 bases outside the gene matches. The CDR3 is 17 amino acids. Written as DNA, the CDR3 is TGTGCCAGCAGCTCCCCAATATTCAGGGGGCTAGGAACTGAAGCTTTCTTT. Its protein product is CASSSPIFRGLGTEAFF.

V and J are TRBV9 and TRBJ1-3, with a possible D match to TRBD1 (6 bases). Germline V gene data show CDR1 as SGDLS and CDR2 as YYNGEE. CDR3 length equals 14 residues. Trimming took 4 bases from V and 4 from J, leaving 12 bases between them. DNA for the CDR3: TGTGCCAGCAGCCTGGGACAAGACGGAAACACCATATATTTT. Its protein is CASSLGQDGNTIYF. Full variable domain (remainder filled in from reference TRBV9 and TRBJ1-3): DSGVTQTPKHLITATGQRVTLRCSPRSGDLSVYWYQQSLDQGLQFLIQYYNGEERAKGNILERFSAQQFPDLHSELNLSSLELGDSALYFCASSLGQDGNTIYFGEGSWLTVV.

V usage is TRBV27 and J usage is TRBJ1-6; 8 bases match TRBD1. Germline CDR1 is MNHEY and CDR2 is SMNVEV (reference sequence). There are 15 residues in the CDR3. V was clipped by 7 bases and J by 8 bases; unmatched bases: 10. CDR3 protein: CASTSLPTGDSPLHF. The CDR3, as DNA: TGTGCCAGCACCTCTCTCCCGACAGGGGATTCACCCCTCCACTTT.

The chain is built from TRBV15 and TRBJ1-4; D uncertain. From germline, CDR1 is LNHNV and CDR2 YYDKDF (reference sequence). The CDR3 length is 14 residues. The germline V and J ends were trimmed by 6 bases and 3 bases, with 11 bases remaining between them. The CDR3 is CATRRGSANEKLFF. Written as DNA, the CDR3 is TGTGCCACCAGGCGGGGATCGGCTAATGAAAAACTGTTTTTT.

The gene calls are TRBV5-8 and TRBJ2-3; 8 bases agree with TRBD2. CDR1 SGHTS and CDR2 YDEGEE come from the germline V gene. The CDR3 is 16 amino acids. Germline trimming cut 0 bases from V and 2 bases from J; bases unmatched to any gene: 5. In DNA form, the CDR3 reads TGTGCCAGCAGCTTGGAACCGGGAGGGGACACAGATACGCAGTATTTT. As protein: CASSLEPGGDTDTQYF.

In its sample, this clone was seen once. The chain combines TRBV24-1 with TRBJ2-6, with 7 bases matching TRBD1. Losses at the gene ends were 3 bases for V and 2 bases for J; bases not matched to a gene: 3. The CDR3 contains 16 residues. Germline V gene sequence: CDR1 KGHDR, CDR2 SFDVKD. The CDR3 here is CATSDAGGAGANVLTF. CDR3 in DNA: TGTGCCACCAGTGATGCAGGGGGAGCTGGGGCCAACGTCCTGACTTTC.

The chain couples TRBV10-1 to TRBJ2-1; the match to TRBD2 covers 8 bases. V shed 2 bases and J 2 bases; nucleotides not matched to a gene: 2. From germline, CDR1 is WNHNN and CDR2 SYGVQD (reference sequence). This CDR3 region has 15 residues. This CDR3 is CASSEVAGPYNEQFF. The CDR3 DNA reads TGCGCCAGCAGTGAGGTAGCGGGACCCTACAATGAGCAGTTCTTC.

The J gene is TRBJ2-7, the V gene TRBV5-1; TRBD2 agrees at 12 bases. This CDR3 has 15 amino acids. The trim removed 4 bases at V and 7 bases at J, leaving 9 bases unmatched. CDR1 is SGHRS and CDR2 is YFSETQ in the germline V gene. The CDR3 nucleotides are TGCGCCAGCAGCGGTACTAGCGGGGGGCCCGGGGAGCAGTACTTC. Translation: CASSGTSGGPGEQYF.

The gene calls are TRBV11-3 and TRBJ2-3; 7 bases are shared with TRBD1. V trimming: 7 bases; J trimming: 8 bases; junction bases outside the gene matches: 12. The germline gives CDR1 SGHNT, CDR2 YENEEA. This CDR3 spans 14 amino acids. Written as DNA, the CDR3 is TGTGCCAGCAACTCGACAGGGCGCAGGGCTACGCAGTATTTT. This sequence encodes CASNSTGRRATQYF. The variable domain in full, with the rest retrieved from reference TRBV11-3 and TRBJ2-3, is EAGVVQSPRYKIIEKKQPVAFWCNPISGHNTLYWYLQNLGQGPELLIRYENEEAVDDSQLPKDRFSAERLKGVDSTLKIQPAELGDSAVYLCASNSTGRRATQYFGPGTRLTVL.

The V gene is TRBV19, the J gene TRBJ2-3; 8 nucleotides agree with TRBD2. This CDR3 is built from 14 residues. CDR1 and CDR2 from the germline V gene are LNHDA and SQIVND (reference sequence). V lost 7 bases to trimming and J lost 3 bases; unmatched junction nucleotides: 6. The CDR3 loop is CASKIGGGTDTQYF. The CDR3, as DNA: TGTGCCAGTAAGATCGGGGGGGGAACAGATACGCAGTATTTT.